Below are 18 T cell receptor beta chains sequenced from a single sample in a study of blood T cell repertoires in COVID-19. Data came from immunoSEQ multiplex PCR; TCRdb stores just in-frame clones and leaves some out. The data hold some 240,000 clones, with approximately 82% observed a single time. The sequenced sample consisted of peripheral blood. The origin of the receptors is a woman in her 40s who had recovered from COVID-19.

The chain's CDR3 is CASSLGLSYEQYF. CDR3 sequence (DNA): TGTGCCAGCAGCTTGGGACTATCCTACGAGCAGTACTTC. V and J are TRBV7-6 and TRBJ2-7; 7 nucleotides line up with TRBD2. CDR1 is SGHVS and CDR2 is FNYEAQ in the germline V gene. The junction had 0 bases not matched to a gene; V was cut back by 3 bases and J by 1 base. CDR3 length equals 13 residues.

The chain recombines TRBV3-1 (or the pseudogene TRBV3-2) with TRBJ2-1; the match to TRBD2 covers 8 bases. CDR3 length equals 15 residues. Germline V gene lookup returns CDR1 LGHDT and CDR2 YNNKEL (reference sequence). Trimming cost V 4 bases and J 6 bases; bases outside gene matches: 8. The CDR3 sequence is CASSPSPGGFNEQFF. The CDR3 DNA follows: TGTGCCAGCAGCCCGTCTCCGGGGGGGTTCAATGAGCAGTTCTTC.

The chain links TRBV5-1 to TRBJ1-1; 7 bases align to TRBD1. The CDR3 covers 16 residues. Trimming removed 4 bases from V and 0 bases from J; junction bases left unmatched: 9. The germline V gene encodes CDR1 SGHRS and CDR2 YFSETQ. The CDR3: CASSGTTGAVNTEAFF. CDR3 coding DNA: TGCGCCAGCAGCGGAACAACAGGGGCCGTGAACACTGAAGCTTTCTTT.

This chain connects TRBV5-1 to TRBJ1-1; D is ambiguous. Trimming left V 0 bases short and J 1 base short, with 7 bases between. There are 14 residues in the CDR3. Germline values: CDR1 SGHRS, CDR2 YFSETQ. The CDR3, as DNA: TGCGCCAGCAGCTTGGACGGTGAGAACACTGAAGCTTTCTTT. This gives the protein CASSLDGENTEAFF.

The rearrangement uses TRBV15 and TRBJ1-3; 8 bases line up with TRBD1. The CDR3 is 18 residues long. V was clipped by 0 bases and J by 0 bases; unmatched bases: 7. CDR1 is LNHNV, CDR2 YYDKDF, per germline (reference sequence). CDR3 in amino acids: CATSRDRGQANSGNTIYF. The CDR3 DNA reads TGTGCCACCAGCAGAGATAGGGGACAGGCAAACTCTGGAAACACCATATATTTT.

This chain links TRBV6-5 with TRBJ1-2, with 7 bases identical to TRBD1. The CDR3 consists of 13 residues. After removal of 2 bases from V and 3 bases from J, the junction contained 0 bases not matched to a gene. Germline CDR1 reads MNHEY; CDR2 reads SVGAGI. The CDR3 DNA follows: TGTGCCAGCAGTTACGGGACAGACTATGGCTACACCTTC. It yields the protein CASSYGTDYGYTF.

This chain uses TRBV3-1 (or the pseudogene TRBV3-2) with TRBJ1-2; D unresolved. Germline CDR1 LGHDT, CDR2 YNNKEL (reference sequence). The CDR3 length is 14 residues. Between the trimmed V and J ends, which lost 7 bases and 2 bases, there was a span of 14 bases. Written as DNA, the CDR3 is TGTGCCAGCATCATAGAACGGGGAAACTATGGCTACACCTTC. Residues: CASIIERGNYGYTF.

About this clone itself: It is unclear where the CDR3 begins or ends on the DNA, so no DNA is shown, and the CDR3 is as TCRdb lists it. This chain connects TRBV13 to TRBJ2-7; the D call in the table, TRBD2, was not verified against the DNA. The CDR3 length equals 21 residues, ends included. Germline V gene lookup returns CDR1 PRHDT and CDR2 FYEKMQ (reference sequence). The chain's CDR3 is CASSLVPPATSSTSGSYEQYF.

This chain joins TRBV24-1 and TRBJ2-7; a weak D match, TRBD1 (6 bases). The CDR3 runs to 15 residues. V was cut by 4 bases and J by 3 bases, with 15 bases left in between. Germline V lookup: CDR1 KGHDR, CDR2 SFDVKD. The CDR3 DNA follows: TGTGCCACCAGTGACGCGACAGGTAATATCTACGAGCAGTACTTC. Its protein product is CATSDATGNIYEQYF.

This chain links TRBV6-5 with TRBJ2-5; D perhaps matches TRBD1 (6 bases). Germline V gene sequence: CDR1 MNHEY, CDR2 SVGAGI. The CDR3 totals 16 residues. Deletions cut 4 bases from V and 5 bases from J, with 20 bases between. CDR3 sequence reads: CASSSPRQAPGETQYF. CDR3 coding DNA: TGTGCCAGCAGTTCCCCCCGACAGGCCCCAGGGGAGACCCAGTACTTC.

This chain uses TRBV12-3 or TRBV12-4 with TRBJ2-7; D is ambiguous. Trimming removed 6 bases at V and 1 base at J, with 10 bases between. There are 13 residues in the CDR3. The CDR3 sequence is CASRSTESYEQYF. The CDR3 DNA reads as TGTGCCAGCAGGTCAACGGAGTCCTACGAGCAGTACTTC.

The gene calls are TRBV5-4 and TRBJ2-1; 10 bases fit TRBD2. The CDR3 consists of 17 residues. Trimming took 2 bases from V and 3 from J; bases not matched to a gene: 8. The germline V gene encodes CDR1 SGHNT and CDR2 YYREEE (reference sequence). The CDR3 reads CASSLHSSGGRYNEQFF. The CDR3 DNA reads TGTGCCAGCAGCTTACACTCTAGCGGGGGCCGCTACAATGAGCAGTTCTTC. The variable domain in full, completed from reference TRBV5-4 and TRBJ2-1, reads ETGVTQSPTHLIKTRGQQVTLRCSSQSGHNTVSWYQQALGQGPQFIFQYYREEENGRGNFPPRFSGLQFPNYSSELNVNALELDDSALYLCASSLHSSGGRYNEQFFGPGTRLTVL.

CDR3 in DNA: TGTGCCACCCGGACAGGGCTTGTTTCACCCCTCCACTTT. This codes for CATRTGLVSPLHF. The chain couples TRBV28 to TRBJ1-6; TRBD1 aligns across 8 bases. Germline trimming cut 10 bases from V and 9 bases from J; bases unmatched to any gene: 8. CDR3 length equals 13 residues. Germline loops: CDR1 MDHEN, CDR2 SYDVKM.

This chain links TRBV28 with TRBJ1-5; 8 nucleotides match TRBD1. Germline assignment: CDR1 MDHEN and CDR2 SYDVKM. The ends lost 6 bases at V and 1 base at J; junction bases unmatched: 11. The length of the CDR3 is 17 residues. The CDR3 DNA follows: TGTGCCAGCAGGTTTGGGACAGGCGGCGAGAGCAATCAGCCCCAGCATTTT. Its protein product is CASRFGTGGESNQPQHF.

CDR3 loop: CASSLISQETQYF. The CDR3 nucleotides are TGTGCCAGCAGCTTAATCAGCCAAGAGACCCAGTACTTC. The rearrangement links TRBV11-2 to TRBJ2-5; D is uncertain. The length of the CDR3 is 13 residues. V gave up 2 bases and J gave up 1 base, with 5 bases separating them. Germline CDR1 is SGHAT and CDR2 is FQNNGV.

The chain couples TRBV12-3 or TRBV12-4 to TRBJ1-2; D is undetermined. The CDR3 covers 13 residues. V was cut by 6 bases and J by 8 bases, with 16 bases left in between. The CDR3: CASSQTGGGGYTF. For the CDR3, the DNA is TGTGCCAGCAGCCAGACCGGCGGCGGAGGCTACACCTTC.

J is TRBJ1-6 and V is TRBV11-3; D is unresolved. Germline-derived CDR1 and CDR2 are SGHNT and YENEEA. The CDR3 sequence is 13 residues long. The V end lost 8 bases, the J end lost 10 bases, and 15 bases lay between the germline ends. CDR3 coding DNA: TGTGCCAGCGCCGCCCGACTAGGGTCACCCCTCCACTTT. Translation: CASAARLGSPLHF.

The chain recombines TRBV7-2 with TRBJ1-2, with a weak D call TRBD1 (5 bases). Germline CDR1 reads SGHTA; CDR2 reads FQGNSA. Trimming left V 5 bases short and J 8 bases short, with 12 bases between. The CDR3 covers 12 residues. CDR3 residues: CASSPGGSGYTF. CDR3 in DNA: TGTGCCAGCAGCCCCGGGGGGTCCGGCTACACCTTC.